The clone carrying this T cell receptor beta chain was found many times. The antigen remains undetermined. Trimming took 2 bases from V and 6 from J; bases not matched to a gene: 8. Per the germline V gene, CDR1 is SQVTM and CDR2 is ANQGSEA. The CDR3 runs 15 residues. The data were obtained in a study of T-cell memory formation after mild COVID-19. In the study overall: Largely donor-specific sequence clusters came from two donors.

Study-level results: Later expanders leaned toward CD4+, whereas clones contracting from day 15 to 85 were balanced CD4/CD8.

TCRdb redid the calling of the 5' RACE reads with MiXCR, one entry per CDR3 protein. This table has 95,000 to 110,000 distinct CDR3 sequences, around an eighth appearing once. The chain uses TRBV29-1 and TRBJ2-1; 9 nucleotides agree with TRBD1. This TCR was sampled from a man aged 18 to 29 who had mild COVID-19 (a few samples of this study predate the infection). Cell type and time point are not known. Specimen: PBMCs or a T cell subset sorted from them (not recorded which). The CDR3 loop is CSVEIPDRGGNEQFF. The DNA of the CDR3 is TGCAGCGTTGAAATCCCGGACAGGGGAGGCAATGAGCAGTTCTTC.